Below, 15 T cell receptor beta chains from the same sample are listed, as sequenced in a study of identical twins. TCRdb redid the calling of the 5' RACE reads with MiXCR, one entry per CDR3 protein. The sample lists 600,000 to 700,000 distinct CDR3 sequences; around 20% were seen once. This same sample was also taken into another study, of T cells expressing NK-cell markers.

The sample was PBMCs. The receptor source for this set is a woman in her late teens or twenties in good health.

This clonotype came up many times. The V call is TRBV10-3, the J call TRBJ2-7, with D unresolved. The CDR3 totals 11 residues. CDR1 is ENHRY, CDR2 SYGVKD, per germline. V lost 2 bases and J 7 bases, leaving 6 bases between the germline ends. The DNA for the CDR3 is TGTGCCATCAGTGAGACTGGTGAGCAGTACTTC. Protein product: CAISETGEQYF.

The table lists this clonotype with a few counts. The chain carries TRBV6-1 and TRBJ2-5; the D gene could be TRBD1 or TRBD2 (6 bases each). The CDR3 is made up of 15 amino acids. Germline CDR1 MNHNS, CDR2 SASEGT. Trimming left V 7 bases short and J 5 bases short, with 20 bases between. The CDR3 spells CASNRRGVDAETQYF. The CDR3 nucleotides read TGTGCCAGCAACCGAAGGGGGGTTGACGCGGAGACCCAGTACTTC.

The chain carries TRBV7-9 and TRBJ1-3; weak D call: TRBD1 (6 bases). Germline CDR1 SEHNR, CDR2 FQNEAQ (reference sequence). This CDR3 is built from 17 residues. The germline V and J ends were trimmed by 6 bases and 2 bases, with 20 bases remaining between them. This CDR3 is CASRPALQGKAGNTIYF. CDR3 sequence (DNA): TGTGCCAGCAGACCGGCCCTACAGGGAAAGGCTGGAAACACCATATATTTT. Drawing the rest from reference TRBV7-9 and TRBJ1-3, the complete variable domain is DTGVSQNPRHKITKRGQNVTFRCDPISEHNRLYWYRQTLGQGPEFLTYFQNEAQLEKSRLLSDRFSAERPKGSFSTLEIQRTEQGDSAMYLCASRPALQGKAGNTIYFGEGSWLTVV.

This clonotype turned up a few times. The V call is TRBV5-1, the J call TRBJ2-1, with D hard to call. V was cut by 0 bases and J by 7 bases, with 11 bases left in between. Germline V gene lookup returns CDR1 SGHRS and CDR2 YFSETQ. CDR3 length: 14 residues. CDR3 amino acids: CASSLDSERNEQFF. The CDR3 coding sequence is TGCGCCAGCAGCTTGGATAGTGAGAGGAATGAGCAGTTCTTC.

This clonotype occurred a few times. The J gene is TRBJ2-2, the V gene TRBV12-3 or TRBV12-4; 8 bases map to TRBD2. The CDR3 is 16 residues long. V dropped 6 bases and J dropped 6; count of bases not matched to a gene: 12. Here the CDR3 DNA reads TGTGCCAGCAGGCTAGCCGGGACTAGATCCCCCGGGGAGCTGTTTTTT. Translated: CASRLAGTRSPGELFF.

This clonotype was detected a few times. The chain recombines TRBV20-1 with TRBJ2-1; no definite D call. This CDR3 spans 15 amino acids. The germline V and J ends were trimmed by 1 base and 0 bases, with 10 bases remaining between them. Germline loops: CDR1 DFQATT, CDR2 SNEGSKA (reference sequence). CDR3 loop: CSARVAESSYNEQFF. Written as DNA, the CDR3 is TGCAGTGCTAGAGTCGCGGAGAGCTCCTACAATGAGCAGTTCTTC.

This clonotype was picked up a small number of times. The chain recombines TRBV6-1 with TRBJ1-2; 8 nucleotides line up with TRBD1. The V segment lost 6 bases and the J segment 7 bases; nucleotides outside the gene matches: 7. The CDR3 sequence is 13 residues long. CDR1 and CDR2 from the germline V gene are MNHNS and SASEGT. Here the CDR3 reads CASRAGTGGGYTF. CDR3 in DNA: TGTGCCAGCAGAGCCGGGACAGGTGGTGGCTACACCTTC.

The V and J genes are TRBV6-6 and TRBJ2-2; D ambiguous. This CDR3 comprises 13 residues. CDR1 MNHNY and CDR2 SVGAGI come from the germline V gene (reference sequence). The V end was cut by 8 bases, the J end by 4 bases, with 11 bases between. Here the CDR3 DNA reads TGTGCCAGCGTAAAGGCGGTCACCGGGGAGCTGTTTTTT. Translated: CASVKAVTGELFF.

This clonotype was found a few times. V usage is TRBV9 and J usage is TRBJ2-2; 7 bases are shared with TRBD1. CDR1 and CDR2 (germline): SGDLS, YYNGEE. This CDR3 comprises 16 residues. V was pared by 3 bases and J by 3 bases, with 8 bases of the junction left unmatched. The CDR3 coding sequence is TGTGCCAGCAGCGCATACAGGGGTTCCCACACCGGGGAGCTGTTTTTT. Amino acids: CASSAYRGSHTGELFF.

The chain links TRBV6-1 to TRBJ2-6; 8 nucleotides agree with TRBD1. J lost 2 bases, V lost 4 bases, and 7 bases had no gene match. CDR1 MNHNS and CDR2 SASEGT come from the germline V gene. The CDR3 is made up of 17 amino acids. The CDR3 reads CASSVHRGMTGANVLTF. CDR3 sequence (DNA): TGTGCCAGCAGTGTGCACAGGGGGATGACTGGGGCCAACGTCCTGACTTTC.

There are a few counts of this clonotype. This chain links TRBV6-5 with TRBJ2-1; the D gene is possibly TRBD1 (6 bases). V was trimmed by 4 bases and J by 1 base, leaving 11 bases between them. CDR3 length equals 15 residues. In germline, CDR1 is MNHEY, CDR2 SVGAGI. Here the CDR3 reads CASSSPDRSYNEQFF. Written as DNA, the CDR3 is TGTGCCAGCAGTTCTCCCGACAGGTCCTACAATGAGCAGTTCTTC.

This clonotype was seen ten or more times. The V and J genes are TRBV7-6 and TRBJ2-1; tentative D call: TRBD2 (5 bases). CDR3 length equals 17 residues. Per the germline V gene, CDR1 is SGHVS and CDR2 is FNYEAQ. The ends were cut back, 5 bases at V and 3 bases at J, with 20 bases in the middle. This CDR3 reads CASSTTIKGDIYNEQFF. In nucleotides, the CDR3 is TGTGCCAGCAGCACGACGATCAAGGGAGATATCTACAATGAGCAGTTCTTC.

The J gene is TRBJ2-5, the V gene TRBV20-1; 9 positions agree with TRBD2. V lost 3 bases and J lost 5; bases outside the gene matches: 10. CDR3 length: 15 residues. Germline V gene sequence: CDR1 DFQATT, CDR2 SNEGSKA (reference sequence). CDR3 DNA: TGCAGTGCTAGTCGCCCTGCGGGGGGGCGGGAGACCCAGTACTTC. It translates to CSASRPAGGRETQYF.

In this sample, this clonotype turned up a few times. The V and J genes are TRBV11-2 and TRBJ2-1; no firm D call. Germline CDR1 is SGHAT and CDR2 is FQNNGV. This CDR3 has 11 residues. The V and J ends lost 7 bases and 13 bases respectively, with 14 bases between them. The CDR3, as DNA: TGTGCCAGCACCAATATACTTACTCAGTTCTTC. Its translation: CASTNILTQFF.

This clonotype came up once. The rearrangement links TRBV5-1 to TRBJ2-5; 8 nucleotides line up with TRBD1. The CDR3 is made up of 14 amino acids. The germline V gene encodes CDR1 SGHRS and CDR2 YFSETQ. V trimming: 4 bases; J trimming: 1 base; junction bases outside the gene matches: 3. CDR3 protein: CASSGTGIQETQYF. The CDR3 nucleotides read TGCGCCAGCAGCGGGACAGGTATCCAAGAGACCCAGTACTTC.